Detailed here is one T cell receptor beta chain. Data came from immunoSEQ multiplex PCR; TCRdb stores just in-frame clones and leaves some out. The data contain tens of thousands of clones, about 91% of them seen just once; the ten biggest clones take up under 0.95%. Trimming cost V 6 bases and J 0 bases, with 6 bases left between them. The germline V gene has CDR1 MNHNS and CDR2 SASEGT. This CDR3 spans 13 amino acids. This sample was included in a study of T cell changes during pregnancy in multiple sclerosis. The genes are TRBV6-1 and TRBJ2-1; no firm D call. This sequence originates from a female donor with multiple sclerosis, enrolled in a pregnancy study. The sequences come from peripheral blood, collected in the first trimester of pregnancy. CDR3 loop: CASRENSYNEQFF. As DNA, the CDR3 is TGTGCCAGCAGGGAGAACTCCTACAATGAGCAGTTCTTC.